Below are 7 T cell receptor beta chains sequenced from a single sample in a study of blood T cells in healthy people across ages. With a J-beta primer mix and a sample-barcoded 5' primer, a second PCR ran 7 to 11 cycles. TCRdb reprocessed the 5' RACE reads with MiXCR, giving one entry per CDR3 protein. The table has some 1.7 million distinct CDR3 sequences, roughly 27% seen once. Source material: blood. These receptors were collected from a woman in her 30s in good health.

This sequence joins TRBV6-5 and TRBJ2-4; 7 nucleotides align to TRBD2. This CDR3 spans 12 amino acids. Per germline, CDR1 MNHEY and CDR2 SVGAGI. V lost 2 bases to trimming and J lost 8 bases; unmatched junction nucleotides: 0. The DNA of the CDR3 is TGTGCCAGCAGTTACCGGGGGGACATTCAGTACTTC. Translated, it gives CASSYRGDIQYF.

The DNA of the CDR3 is TGTGCCAGCAGCCGCGGTGCGGGGGCGCGTGGCTACACCTTC. Amino acid sequence: CASSRGAGARGYTF. The rearrangement uses TRBV3-1 and TRBJ1-2; a possible D gene is TRBD1 (6 bases). The V and J ends lost 4 bases and 7 bases respectively, with 16 bases between them. Germline CDR1 LGHDT, CDR2 YNNKEL (reference sequence). The CDR3 is 14 residues long.

V is TRBV6-2 or TRBV6-3 and J is TRBJ1-5; possibly TRBD1 for D (5 bases). Germline values: CDR1 MNHEY, CDR2 SVGEGT. This CDR3 comprises 14 residues. Trimming took off 5 bases at V and 5 bases at J, with 13 bases between the two ends. CDR3 DNA sequence: TGTGCCAGCAGTGGGTCAGGGCAATATCAGCCCCAGCATTTT. Its protein product is CASSGSGQYQPQHF.

The gene calls are TRBV9 and TRBJ2-3, with 10 bases aligning to TRBD2. V dropped 3 bases and J dropped 8; count of bases not matched to a gene: 9. Germline CDR1 reads SGDLS; CDR2 reads YYNGEE. The CDR3 spans 15 residues. The CDR3 protein is CASSARTSGSITQYF. The CDR3 region has the DNA TGTGCCAGCAGCGCCCGGACTAGCGGAAGCATTACGCAGTATTTT.

There are a few counts of this clonotype. The chain carries TRBV6-6 and TRBJ2-1; 7 bases map to TRBD1. Germline lookup yields CDR1 MNHNY and CDR2 SVGAGI (reference sequence). The CDR3 is 15 amino acids. V was clipped by 6 bases and J by 0 bases; unmatched bases: 5. CDR3 coding DNA: TGTGCCAGCAGGCCAGGGGGTAGCTCCTACAATGAGCAGTTCTTC. This sequence encodes CASRPGGSSYNEQFF.

This clonotype was recorded a few times. The CDR3 coding sequence is TGTGCCAGCAGTCCCCCCTTGACAGTTTCTAACGAGCAGTACTTC. Encoded protein: CASSPPLTVSNEQYF. The gene calls are TRBV28 and TRBJ2-4; D perhaps matches TRBD1 (5 bases). The assigned J gene may be wrong: the sequence end matches TRBJ2-7 better. CDR1 is MDHEN, CDR2 SYDVKM, per germline. The CDR3 runs 15 residues.

This clonotype was found many times. The rearrangement links TRBV27 to TRBJ2-7; maybe TRBD1 (5 bases). Germline CDR1 is MNHEY and CDR2 is SMNVEV (reference sequence). The CDR3 is made up of 15 amino acids. Trimming pared 5 bases from V and 2 bases from J, leaving 16 bases between. As DNA, the CDR3 is TGTGCCAGCAGTCTACGACAGCCAATTCCCTACGAGCAGTACTTC. Protein sequence: CASSLRQPIPYEQYF.